Listed below are T cell receptor beta chains from one sample, sequenced in a study of OX40 agonist ivuxolimab in advanced cancers. Profiling relied on immunoSEQ multiplex PCR, and the TCRdb table lists in-frame clones only, not all of them. The sample lists more than 50,000 clones; roughly 80% were seen once. Source: CD4+ or CD8+ T cells sorted from blood, taken in a trial of the OX40 agonist ivuxolimab. The receptors here all came from an adult with an advanced solid tumor such as melanoma, head and neck, liver or kidney cancer. CDR3s include the opening cysteine and the closing phenylalanine or tryptophan. Fields, in order: D gene, V gene, J gene, clone size, CDR3 DNA, CDR3 protein. D genes are given only for firm matches. The listing skips clone size in some rows; elsewhere it reads once, few, many or a size class.

.	TRBV19	TRBJ2-7	.	TGTGCCAGTAGTATATCCAGTGGCTACGAGCAGTACTTC	CASSISSGYEQYF
.	TRBV7-9	TRBJ1-3	.	TGTGCCAGCAGCATACCGAACTCTGGAAACACCATATATTTT	CASSIPNSGNTIYF
TRBD2	TRBV18	TRBJ2-4	.	TGTGCCAGCTCATCGATACAGACTAGCGGGAGTTCGGCCAAAAACATTCAGTACTTC	CASSSIQTSGSSAKNIQYF
.	TRBV7-2	TRBJ1-3	.	TGTGCCAGCAGCCTCGCAGCGCAGGGAAACACCATATATTTT	CASSLAAQGNTIYF
.	TRBV28	TRBJ1-2	.	TGTGCCAGCAGCCCGCGGGCCTTCTATGGCTACACCTTC	CASSPRAFYGYTF
.	TRBV19	TRBJ2-5	.	TGTGCCAGTAGTCCAGGGACTGTCTACGAGACCCAGTACTTC	CASSPGTVYETQYF
.	TRBV6-5	TRBJ1-2	.	TGTGCCAGCAGTTACCAAGAGTCGATTAACTATGGCTACACCTTC	CASSYQESINYGYTF
TRBD1	TRBV6-1	TRBJ1-2	few	TGTGCCAGCAGTGAAGATTGGGACAGGCACGGCTACACCTTC	CASSEDWDRHGYTF
.	TRBV25-1	TRBJ2-1	once	TGTGCCAGCAGTTCCCCCGAGCTAGCAGTTGAGCAGTTCTTC	CASSSPELAVEQFF
.	TRBV4-1	TRBJ1-3	.	TGCGCCAGCAGCCAAGTTCAGGGCTTCGGAAACACCATATATTTT	CASSQVQGFGNTIYF
.	TRBV6-5	TRBJ1-1	once	TGTGCCAGCAGTGCCGGAGGGAATAGGGCTGAAGCTTTCTTT	CASSAGGNRAEAFF
TRBD1	TRBV6-5	TRBJ2-3	.	TGTGCCAGCAGTGACAGGGCTGCAGATACGCAGTATTTT	CASSDRAADTQYF
.	TRBV7-8	TRBJ1-3	.	TGTGCCAGCAGCTTAGAGCTGGGGGCTGGAAACACCATATATTTT	CASSLELGAGNTIYF
.	TRBV7-8	TRBJ2-2	.	TGTGCCAGCAGCAACCGGGACTCGCTCACCGGGGAGCTGTTTTTT	CASSNRDSLTGELFF
.	TRBV7-2	TRBJ2-2	.	TGTGCCAGCAGCTTAGTCCCGGTTGGGACCGGGGAGCTGTTTTTT	CASSLVPVGTGELFF
.	TRBV7-7	TRBJ1-6	few	TGTGCCAGCAGCCCAGGACAGAATTCACCCCTCCACTTT	CASSPGQNSPLHF
.	TRBV18	TRBJ2-2	.	TGTGCCAGCTCACCGCAGACACAGAACACCGGGGAGCTGTTTTTT	CASSPQTQNTGELFF
.	TRBV4-1	TRBJ2-1	.	TGCGCCAGCAGCCAAGACACGTCCCCGATCTACAATGAGCAGTTCTTC	CASSQDTSPIYNEQFF
.	TRBV14	TRBJ2-7	.	TGTGCCAGCAGCGCGACCGCCTACGAGCAGTACTTC	CASSATAYEQYF
.	TRBV18	TRBJ2-7	.	TGTGCCAGCTCACCTCGCGGGTCCGAGCAGTACTTC	CASSPRGSEQYF
TRBD2	TRBV6-1	TRBJ2-1	.	TGTGCCAGCAGTGTTCCGGGACTAGCGGGAGTGTGGGAGTTCTTC	CASSVPGLAGVWEFF
TRBD1	TRBV11-2	TRBJ1-2	.	TGTGCCAGCAGCTTAGGCGGGACAGCCTATGGCTACACCTTC	CASSLGGTAYGYTF
.	TRBV29-1	TRBJ2-5	.	TGCAGCGCTGAGGACAATCAAGAGACCCAGTACTTC	CSAEDNQETQYF
.	TRBV30	TRBJ2-3	.	TGTGCCTGGAGTGATCGGGGCCCAGATACGCAGTATTTT	CAWSDRGPDTQYF
.	TRBV9	TRBJ1-2	medium-sized	TGTGCCAGCAGCACCTCCGGGACTCGCTACACCTTC	CASSTSGTRYTF
.	TRBV7-2	TRBJ2-1	.	TGTGCCAGCAGCCCCTCCCCCCCCACCGAGCAGTTCTTC	CASSPSPPTEQFF
TRBD2	TRBV7-2	TRBJ2-5	.	TGTGCCAGCAGCCCAAACGGGGGGGGCTTGCAAGAGACCCAGTACTTC	CASSPNGGGLQETQYF
.	TRBV6-1	TRBJ1-1	.	TGTGCCAGCAGGAACGCCGACCTGAACACTGAAGCTTTCTTT	CASRNADLNTEAFF
.	TRBV2	TRBJ2-5	.	TGTGCCATCTCAAGGGGCAGTTTTCCCGGGGAGACCCAGTACTTC	CAISRGSFPGETQYF
.	TRBV27	TRBJ2-1	.	TGTGCCAGCATTGGTTGGCGGTCCAATGGGCAGTTCTTC	CASIGWRSNGQFF
.	TRBV6-6	TRBJ1-3	.	TGTGCCAGCACCTGGAGAGGGGTGGGAAACACCATATATTTT	CASTWRGVGNTIYF
.	TRBV19	TRBJ1-1	.	TGTGCCAGTTCCACGGGGGGTTCTCGTAACACTGAAGCTTTCTTT	CASSTGGSRNTEAFF
TRBD2	TRBV6-1	TRBJ2-5	once	TGTGCCAGCAGGGGGACTAGCGGTAAGATGACCCAGTACTTC	CASRGTSGKMTQYF
TRBD2	TRBV30	TRBJ2-5	.	TGTGCCTGTGGACTAGTGGGGAGATGGTACTTC	CACGLVGRWYF
.	TRBV7-2	TRBJ2-3	.	TGTGCCAGCAGCTTAGTCGGCACAGATACGCAGTATTTT	CASSLVGTDTQYF